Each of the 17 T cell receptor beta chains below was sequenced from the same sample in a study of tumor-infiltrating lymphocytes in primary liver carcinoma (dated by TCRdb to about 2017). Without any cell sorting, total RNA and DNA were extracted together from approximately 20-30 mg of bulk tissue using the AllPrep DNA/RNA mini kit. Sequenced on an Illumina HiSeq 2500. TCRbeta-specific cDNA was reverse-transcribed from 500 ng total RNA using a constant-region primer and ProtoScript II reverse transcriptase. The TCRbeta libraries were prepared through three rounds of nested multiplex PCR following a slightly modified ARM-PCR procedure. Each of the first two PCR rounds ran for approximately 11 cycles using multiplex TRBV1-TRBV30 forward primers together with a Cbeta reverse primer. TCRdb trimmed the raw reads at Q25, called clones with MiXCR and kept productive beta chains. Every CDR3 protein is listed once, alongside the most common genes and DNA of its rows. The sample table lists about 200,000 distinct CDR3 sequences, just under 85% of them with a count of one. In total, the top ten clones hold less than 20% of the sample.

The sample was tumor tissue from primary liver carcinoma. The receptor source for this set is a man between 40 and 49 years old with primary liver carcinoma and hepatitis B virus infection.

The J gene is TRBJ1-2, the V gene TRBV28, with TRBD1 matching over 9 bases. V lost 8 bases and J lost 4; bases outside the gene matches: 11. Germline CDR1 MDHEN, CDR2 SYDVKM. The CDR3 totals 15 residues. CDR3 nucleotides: TGTGCCAGCCACCTATCGGGACAGGGAATCTATGGCTACACCTTC. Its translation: CASHLSGQGIYGYTF.

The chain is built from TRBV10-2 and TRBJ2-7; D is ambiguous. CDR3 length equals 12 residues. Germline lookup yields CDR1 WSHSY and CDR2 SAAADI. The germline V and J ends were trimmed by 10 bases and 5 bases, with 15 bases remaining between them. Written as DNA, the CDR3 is TGCGCCAATAGTGATGACAACGACGAGCAGTACTTC. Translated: CANSDDNDEQYF.

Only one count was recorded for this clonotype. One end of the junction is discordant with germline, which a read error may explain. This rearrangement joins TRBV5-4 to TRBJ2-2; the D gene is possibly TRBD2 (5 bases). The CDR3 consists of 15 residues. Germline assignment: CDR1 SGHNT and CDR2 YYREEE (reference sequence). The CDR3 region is CASSWEYFNTGKLFF. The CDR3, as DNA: TGTGCCAGCAGCTGGGAGTACTTCAACACCGGGAAGCTGTTTTTT. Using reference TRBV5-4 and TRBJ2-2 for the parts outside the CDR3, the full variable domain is ETGVTQSPTHLIKTRGQQVTLRCSSQSGHNTVSWYQQALGQGPQFIFQYYREEENGRGNFPPRFSGLQFPNYSSELNVNALELDDSALYLCASSWEYFNTGKLFFGEGSRLTVL.

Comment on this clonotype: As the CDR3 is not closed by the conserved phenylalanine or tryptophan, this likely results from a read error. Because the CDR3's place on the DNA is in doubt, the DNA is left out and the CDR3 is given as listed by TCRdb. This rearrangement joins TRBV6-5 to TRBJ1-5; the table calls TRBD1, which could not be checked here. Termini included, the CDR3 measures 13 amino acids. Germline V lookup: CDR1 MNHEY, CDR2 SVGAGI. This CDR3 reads CASGDGSNQPQRL.

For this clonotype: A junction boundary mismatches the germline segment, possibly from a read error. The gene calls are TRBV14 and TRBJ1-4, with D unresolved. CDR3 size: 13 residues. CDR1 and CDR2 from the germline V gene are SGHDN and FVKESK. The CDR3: CGSTYSFEGKLFF. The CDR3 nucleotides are TGTGGCAGCACCTACTCCTTCGAGGGAAAACTGTTTTTT. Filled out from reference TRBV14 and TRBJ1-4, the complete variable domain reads EAGVTQFPSHSVIEKGQTVTLRCDPISGHDNLYWYRRVMGKEIKFLLHFVKESKQDESGMPNNRFLAERTGGTYSTLKVQPAELEDSGVYFCGSTYSFEGKLFFGSGTQLSVL.

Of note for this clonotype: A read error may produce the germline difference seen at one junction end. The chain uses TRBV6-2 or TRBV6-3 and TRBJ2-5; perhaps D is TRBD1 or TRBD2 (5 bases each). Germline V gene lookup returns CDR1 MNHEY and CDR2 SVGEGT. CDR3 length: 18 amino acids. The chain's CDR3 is CASRSHPRDLLYQDTQYF. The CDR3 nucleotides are TGTGCCAGCAGATCCCACCCTCGGGACCTCCTCTACCAAGATACCCAGTACTTC.

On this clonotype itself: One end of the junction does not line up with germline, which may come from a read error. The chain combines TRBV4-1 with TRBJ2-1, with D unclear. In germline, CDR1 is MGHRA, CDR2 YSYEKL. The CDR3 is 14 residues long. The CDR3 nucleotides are TGTGCCAGTAGCCAAGTTGAGGTGTGGAATGAGCAGTTCTTC. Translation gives CASSQVEVWNEQFF.

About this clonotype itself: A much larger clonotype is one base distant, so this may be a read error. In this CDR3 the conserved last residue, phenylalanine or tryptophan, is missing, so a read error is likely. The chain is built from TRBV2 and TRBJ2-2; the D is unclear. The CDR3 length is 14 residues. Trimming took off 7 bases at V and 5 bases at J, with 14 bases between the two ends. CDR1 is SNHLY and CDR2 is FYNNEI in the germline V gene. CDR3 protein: CASIKPPGTGELFY. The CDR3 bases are TGTGCCAGCATAAAACCACCCGGGACCGGGGAGCTGTTTTAT.

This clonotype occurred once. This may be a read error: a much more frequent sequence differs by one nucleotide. The CDR3 DNA sequence: TGTGCCTGGAATAGGGAACCAGACGAGCTGTACTTC. Its translation: CAWNREPDELYF. This chain connects TRBV30 to TRBJ2-7; no firm D call. CDR3 size: 12 residues. The germline CDR1 and CDR2 sequences are GTSNPN and SVGIG (reference sequence).

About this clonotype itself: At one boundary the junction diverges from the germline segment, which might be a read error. The CDR3: CPSSPQGRRDEQFF. The CDR3 region has the DNA TGTCCCAGCAGTCCCCAGGGGCGGCGGGATGAGCAGTTCTTC. This chain joins TRBV12-3 or TRBV12-4 and TRBJ2-1; D possibly corresponds to TRBD1 (6 bases). The CDR3 runs to 14 residues.

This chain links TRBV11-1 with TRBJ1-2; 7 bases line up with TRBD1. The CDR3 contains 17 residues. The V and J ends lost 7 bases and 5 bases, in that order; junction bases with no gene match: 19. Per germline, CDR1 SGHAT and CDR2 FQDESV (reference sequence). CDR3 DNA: TGTGCCAGCATCCGAACCGGGACAGTAATAGCTAGATATGGCTACACCTTC. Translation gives CASIRTGTVIARYGYTF.

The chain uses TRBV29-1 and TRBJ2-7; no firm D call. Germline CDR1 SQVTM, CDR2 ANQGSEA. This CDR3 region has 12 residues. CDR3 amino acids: CNGIDNGETQYF. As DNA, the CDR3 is TGCAACGGTATAGACAATGGAGAGACCCAATACTTC.

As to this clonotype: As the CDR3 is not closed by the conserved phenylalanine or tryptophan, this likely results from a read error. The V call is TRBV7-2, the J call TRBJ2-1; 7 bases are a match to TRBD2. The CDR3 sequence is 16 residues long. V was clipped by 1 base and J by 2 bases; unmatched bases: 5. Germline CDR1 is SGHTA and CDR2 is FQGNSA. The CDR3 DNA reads TGTGCCAGCAGCTTAGTAGGCGGGAGAACCTACAATGAGCAGTTCTTA. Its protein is CASSLVGGRTYNEQFL.

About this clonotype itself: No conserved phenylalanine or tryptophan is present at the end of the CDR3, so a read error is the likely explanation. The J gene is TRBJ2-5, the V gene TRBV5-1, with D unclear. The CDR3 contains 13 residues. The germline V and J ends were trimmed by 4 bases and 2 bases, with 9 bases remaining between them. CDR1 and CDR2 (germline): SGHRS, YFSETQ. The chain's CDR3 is CASSISRQETQYL. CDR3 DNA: TGCGCCAGCAGCATTAGCAGGCAAGAGACCCAGTACTTA.

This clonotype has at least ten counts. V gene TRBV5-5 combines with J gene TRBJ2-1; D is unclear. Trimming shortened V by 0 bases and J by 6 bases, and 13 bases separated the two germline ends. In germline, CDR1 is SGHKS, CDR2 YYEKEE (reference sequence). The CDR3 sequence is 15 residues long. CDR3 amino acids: CASSLGLGTVNEQFF. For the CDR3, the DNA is TGTGCCAGCAGCTTGGGTCTAGGTACGGTCAATGAGCAGTTCTTC.

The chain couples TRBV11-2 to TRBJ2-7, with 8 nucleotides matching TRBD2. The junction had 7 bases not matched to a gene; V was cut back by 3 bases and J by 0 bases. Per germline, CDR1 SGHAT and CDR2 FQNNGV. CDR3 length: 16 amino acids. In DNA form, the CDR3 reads TGTGCCAGCAGCTTGCGGATTAGCGGGGCCTCCTACGAGCAGTACGTC. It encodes CASSLRISGASYEQYV.

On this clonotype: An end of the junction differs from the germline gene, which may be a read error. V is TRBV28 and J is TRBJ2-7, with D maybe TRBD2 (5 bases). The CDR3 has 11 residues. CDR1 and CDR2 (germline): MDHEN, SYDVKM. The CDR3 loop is CVSSGKWEQYF. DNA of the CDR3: TGTGTCAGCAGTGGGAAGTGGGAGCAATACTTC. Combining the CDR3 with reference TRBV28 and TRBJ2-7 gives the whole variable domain DVKVTQSSRYLVKRTGEKVFLECVQDMDHENMFWYRQDPGLGLRLIYFSYDVKMKEKGDIPEGYSVSREKKERFSLILESASTNQTSMYLCVSSGKWEQYFGPGTRLTVT.